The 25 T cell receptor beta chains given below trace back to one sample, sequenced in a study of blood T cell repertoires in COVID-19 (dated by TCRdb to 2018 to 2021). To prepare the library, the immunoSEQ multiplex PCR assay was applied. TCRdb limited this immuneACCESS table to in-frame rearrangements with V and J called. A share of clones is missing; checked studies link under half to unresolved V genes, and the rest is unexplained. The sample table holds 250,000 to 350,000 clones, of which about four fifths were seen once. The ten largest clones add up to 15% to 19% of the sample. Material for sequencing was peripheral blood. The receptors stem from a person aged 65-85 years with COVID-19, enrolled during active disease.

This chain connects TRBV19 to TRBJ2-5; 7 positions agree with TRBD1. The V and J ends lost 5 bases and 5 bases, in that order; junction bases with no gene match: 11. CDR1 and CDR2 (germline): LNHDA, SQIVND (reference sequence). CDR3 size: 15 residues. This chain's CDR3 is CASSAGQAVGETQYF. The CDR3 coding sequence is TGTGCCAGTAGTGCCGGACAGGCCGTAGGGGAGACCCAGTACTTC.

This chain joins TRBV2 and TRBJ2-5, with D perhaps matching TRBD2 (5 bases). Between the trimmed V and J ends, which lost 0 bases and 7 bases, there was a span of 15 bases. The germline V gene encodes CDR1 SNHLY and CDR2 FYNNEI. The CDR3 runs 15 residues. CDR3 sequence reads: CASSEAGGAVLTQYF. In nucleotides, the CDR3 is TGTGCCAGCAGTGAAGCCGGAGGCGCAGTCCTGACCCAGTACTTC.

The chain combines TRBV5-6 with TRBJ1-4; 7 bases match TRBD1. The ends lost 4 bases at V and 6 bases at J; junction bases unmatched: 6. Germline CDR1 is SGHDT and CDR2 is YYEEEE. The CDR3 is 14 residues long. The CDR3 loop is CASSLRGPDEKLFF. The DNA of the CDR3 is TGTGCCAGCAGCCTTAGGGGGCCGGATGAAAAACTGTTTTTT.

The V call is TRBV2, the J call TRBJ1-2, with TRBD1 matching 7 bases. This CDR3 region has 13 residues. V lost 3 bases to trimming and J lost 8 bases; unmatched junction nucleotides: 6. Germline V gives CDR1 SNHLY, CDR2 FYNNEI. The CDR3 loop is CASSDFQGGGYTF. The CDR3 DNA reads TGTGCCAGCAGTGATTTTCAGGGGGGCGGCTACACCTTC.

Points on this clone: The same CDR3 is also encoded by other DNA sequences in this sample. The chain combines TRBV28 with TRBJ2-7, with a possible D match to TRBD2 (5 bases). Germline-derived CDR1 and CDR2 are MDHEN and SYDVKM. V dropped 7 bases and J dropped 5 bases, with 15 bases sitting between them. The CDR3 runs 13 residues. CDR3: CASTTGFGHEQYF. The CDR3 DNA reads TGTGCCAGCACCACGGGGTTCGGCCACGAGCAGTACTTC.

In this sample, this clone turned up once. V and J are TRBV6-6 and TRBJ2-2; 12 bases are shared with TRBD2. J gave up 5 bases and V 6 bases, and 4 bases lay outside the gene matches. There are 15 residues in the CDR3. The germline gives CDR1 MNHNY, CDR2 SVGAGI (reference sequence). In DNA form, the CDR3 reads TGTGCCAGCAGGATCCTAGCGGGAGGGACCGGGGAGCTGTTTTTT. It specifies CASRILAGGTGELFF.

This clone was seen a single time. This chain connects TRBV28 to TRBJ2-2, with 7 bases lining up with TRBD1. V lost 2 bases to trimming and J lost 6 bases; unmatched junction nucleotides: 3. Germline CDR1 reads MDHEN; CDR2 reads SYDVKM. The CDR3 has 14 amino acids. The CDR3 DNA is TGTGCCAGCAGTTTACCGGGACAGCCCGGGGAGCTGTTTTTT. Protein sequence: CASSLPGQPGELFF.

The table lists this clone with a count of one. The CDR3: CATSGGTGRTGANVLTF. CDR3 nucleotides: TGTGCCACCAGCGGGGGGACAGGCCGAACTGGGGCCAACGTCCTGACTTTC. The chain combines TRBV15 with TRBJ2-6; 8 bases are shared with TRBD1. CDR3 length: 17 residues. The trim removed 5 bases at V and 2 bases at J, leaving 8 bases unmatched. The germline V gene has CDR1 LNHNV and CDR2 YYDKDF (reference sequence).

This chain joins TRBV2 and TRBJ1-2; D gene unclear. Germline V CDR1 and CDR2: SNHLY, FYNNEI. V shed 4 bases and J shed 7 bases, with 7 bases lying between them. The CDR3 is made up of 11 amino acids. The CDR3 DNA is TGTGCCAGCAGTGTTGCGAGTGGCTACACCTTC. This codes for CASSVASGYTF.

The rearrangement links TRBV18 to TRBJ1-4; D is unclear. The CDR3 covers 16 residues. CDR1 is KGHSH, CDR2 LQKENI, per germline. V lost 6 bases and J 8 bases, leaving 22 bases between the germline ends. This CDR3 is CASSQRDRHAREKLFF. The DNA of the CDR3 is TGTGCCAGCTCCCAACGTGATAGACACGCACGGGAAAAACTGTTTTTT.

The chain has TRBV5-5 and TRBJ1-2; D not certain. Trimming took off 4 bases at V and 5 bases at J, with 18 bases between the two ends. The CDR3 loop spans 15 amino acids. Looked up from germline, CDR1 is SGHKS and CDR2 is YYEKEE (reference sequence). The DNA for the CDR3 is TGTGCCAGCAGCGGTAGCACCCTCGCAAAATATGGCTACACCTTC. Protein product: CASSGSTLAKYGYTF. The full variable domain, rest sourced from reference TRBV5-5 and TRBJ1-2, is DAGVTQSPTHLIKTRGQQVTLRCSPISGHKSVSWYQQVLGQGPQFIFQYYEKEERGRGNFPDRFSARQFPNYSSELNVNALLLGDSALYLCASSGSTLAKYGYTFGSGTRLTVV.

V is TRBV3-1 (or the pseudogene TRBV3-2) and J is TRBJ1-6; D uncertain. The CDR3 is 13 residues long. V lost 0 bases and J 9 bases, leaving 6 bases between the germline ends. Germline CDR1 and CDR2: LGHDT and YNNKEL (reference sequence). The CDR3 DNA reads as TGTGCCAGCAGCCAAGACTGTGTTTCACCCCTCCACTTT. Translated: CASSQDCVSPLHF.

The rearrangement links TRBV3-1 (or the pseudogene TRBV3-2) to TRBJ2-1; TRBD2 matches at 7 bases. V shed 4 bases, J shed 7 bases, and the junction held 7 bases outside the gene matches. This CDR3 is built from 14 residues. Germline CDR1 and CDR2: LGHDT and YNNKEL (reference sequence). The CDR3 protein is CASSPSGTKNEQFF. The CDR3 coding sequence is TGTGCCAGCAGCCCGTCCGGGACTAAGAATGAGCAGTTCTTC.

CDR3 region: CASSLEGTHGEKLFF. Here the CDR3 DNA reads TGTGCCAGCAGCTTGGAAGGGACTCACGGTGAAAAACTGTTTTTT. The chain couples TRBV5-8 to TRBJ1-4; D perhaps matches TRBD1 (5 bases). Germline values: CDR1 SGHTS, CDR2 YDEGEE. The V end was cut by 0 bases, the J end by 7 bases, with 13 bases between. The CDR3 sequence is 15 residues long. Full variable domain (remainder filled in from reference TRBV5-8 and TRBJ1-4): EAGVTQSPTHLIKTRGQQATLRCSPISGHTSVYWYQQALGLGLQFLLWYDEGEERNRGNFPPRFSGRQFPNYSSELNVNALELEDSALYLCASSLEGTHGEKLFFGSGTQLSVL.

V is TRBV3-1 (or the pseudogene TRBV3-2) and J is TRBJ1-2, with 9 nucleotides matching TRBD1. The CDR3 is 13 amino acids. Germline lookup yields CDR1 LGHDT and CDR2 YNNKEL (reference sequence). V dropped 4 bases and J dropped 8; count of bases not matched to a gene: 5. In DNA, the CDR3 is TGTGCCAGCAGCCCGGGACAGGGTACAGGCTACACCTTC. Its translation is CASSPGQGTGYTF.

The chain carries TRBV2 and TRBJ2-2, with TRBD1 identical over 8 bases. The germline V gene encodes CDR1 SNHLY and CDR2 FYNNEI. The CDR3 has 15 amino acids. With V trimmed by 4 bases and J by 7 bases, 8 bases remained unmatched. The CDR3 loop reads CASSGDRTGIGELFF. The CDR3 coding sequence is TGTGCCAGCAGTGGGGACAGGACGGGTATCGGGGAGCTGTTTTTT.

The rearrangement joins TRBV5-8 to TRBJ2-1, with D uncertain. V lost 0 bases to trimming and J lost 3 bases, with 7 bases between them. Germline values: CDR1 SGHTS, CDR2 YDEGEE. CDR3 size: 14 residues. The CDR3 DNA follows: TGTGCCAGCAGCTTGGGGTTCAGCTACAATGAGCAGTTCTTC. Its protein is CASSLGFSYNEQFF.

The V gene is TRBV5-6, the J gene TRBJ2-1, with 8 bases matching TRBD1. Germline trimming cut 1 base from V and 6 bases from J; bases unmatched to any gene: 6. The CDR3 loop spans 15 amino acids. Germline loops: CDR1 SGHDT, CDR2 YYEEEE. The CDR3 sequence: CASSLIGQGLNEQFF. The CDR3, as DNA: TGTGCCAGCAGCTTGATAGGACAGGGTCTCAATGAGCAGTTCTTC.

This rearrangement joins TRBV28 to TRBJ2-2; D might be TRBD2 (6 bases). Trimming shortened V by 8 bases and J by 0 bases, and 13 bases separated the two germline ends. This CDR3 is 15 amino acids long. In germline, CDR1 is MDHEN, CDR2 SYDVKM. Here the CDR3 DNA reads TGTGCCAGCTCTTCGGGACTCCCGAACACCGGGGAGCTGTTTTTT. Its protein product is CASSSGLPNTGELFF.

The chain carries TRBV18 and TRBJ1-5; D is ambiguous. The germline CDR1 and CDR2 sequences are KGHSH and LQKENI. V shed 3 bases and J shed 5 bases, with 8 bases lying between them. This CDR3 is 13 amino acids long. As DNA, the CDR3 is TGTGCCAGCTCACCCGGGAGGGATCAGCCCCAGCATTTT. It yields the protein CASSPGRDQPQHF.

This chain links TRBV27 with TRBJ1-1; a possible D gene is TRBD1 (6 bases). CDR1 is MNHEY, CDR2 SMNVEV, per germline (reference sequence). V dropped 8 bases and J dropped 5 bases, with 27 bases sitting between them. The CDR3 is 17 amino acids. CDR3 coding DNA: TGTGCCAGCGGCTCTCCCCTGACACAGGGTTACACTACTGAAGCTTTCTTT. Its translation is CASGSPLTQGYTTEAFF.

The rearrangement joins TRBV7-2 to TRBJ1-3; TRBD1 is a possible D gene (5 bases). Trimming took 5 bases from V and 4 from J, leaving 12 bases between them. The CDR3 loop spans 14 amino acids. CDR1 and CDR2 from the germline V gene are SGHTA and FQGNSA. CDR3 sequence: CASSARVAGNTIYF. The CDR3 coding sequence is TGTGCCAGCAGCGCCAGGGTCGCGGGAAACACCATATATTTT.

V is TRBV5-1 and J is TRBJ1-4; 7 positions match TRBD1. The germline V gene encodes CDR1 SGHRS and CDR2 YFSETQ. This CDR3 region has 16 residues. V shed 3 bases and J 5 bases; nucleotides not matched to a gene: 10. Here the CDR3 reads CASSSKPGQLNEKLFF. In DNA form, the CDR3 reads TGCGCCAGCAGCTCTAAACCGGGACAGCTAAATGAAAAACTGTTTTTT.

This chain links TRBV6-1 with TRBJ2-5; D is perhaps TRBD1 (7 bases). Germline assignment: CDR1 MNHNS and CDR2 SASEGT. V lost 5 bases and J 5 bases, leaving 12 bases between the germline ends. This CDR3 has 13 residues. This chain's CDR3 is CASSWTGGETQYF. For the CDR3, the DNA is TGTGCCAGCAGTTGGACAGGAGGGGAGACCCAGTACTTC.

For the CDR3, the DNA is TGTGCCTGGAGTACCGACAGGGGGGTACAGCCCCAGCATTTT. Translated, it gives CAWSTDRGVQPQHF. The chain couples TRBV30 to TRBJ1-5; 9 nucleotides line up with TRBD1. Per germline, CDR1 GTSNPN and CDR2 SVGIG (reference sequence). Trimming removed 2 bases from V and 7 bases from J; junction bases left unmatched: 6. This CDR3 is 14 amino acids long.